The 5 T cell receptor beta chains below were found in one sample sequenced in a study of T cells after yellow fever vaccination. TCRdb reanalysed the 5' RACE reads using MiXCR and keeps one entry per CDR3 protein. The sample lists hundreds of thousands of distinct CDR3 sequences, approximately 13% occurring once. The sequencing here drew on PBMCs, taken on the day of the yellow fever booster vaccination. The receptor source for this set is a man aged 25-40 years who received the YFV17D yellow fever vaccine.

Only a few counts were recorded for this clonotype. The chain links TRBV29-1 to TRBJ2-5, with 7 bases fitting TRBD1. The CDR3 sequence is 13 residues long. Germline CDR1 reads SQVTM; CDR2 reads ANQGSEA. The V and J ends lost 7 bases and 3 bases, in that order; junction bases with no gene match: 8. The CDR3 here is CSAPRQGEETQYF. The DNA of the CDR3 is TGCAGCGCCCCTCGACAGGGAGAAGAGACCCAGTACTTC.

CDR3 in amino acids: CASSEWNRVTEAFF. The CDR3 coding sequence is TGTGCCAGCAGTGAATGGAACAGGGTGACAGAAGCTTTCTTT. The V call is TRBV2, the J call TRBJ1-1; D possibly corresponds to TRBD1 (6 bases). V was shortened by 2 bases and J by 8 bases, with 15 bases between the two germline ends. The CDR3 is made up of 14 amino acids. The V gene's germline CDR1 is SNHLY and CDR2 FYNNEI. Filled out from reference TRBV2 and TRBJ1-1, the complete variable domain reads EPEVTQTPSHQVTQMGQEVILRCVPISNHLYFYWYRQILGQKVEFLVSFYNNEISEKSEIFDDQFSVERPDGSNFTLKIRSTKLEDSAMYFCASSEWNRVTEAFFGQGTRLTVV.

DNA of the CDR3: TGCGCCAGCAGCCAAGTTGGGGGACTAGCTAACGGGGAGCTGTTTTTT. This gives the protein CASSQVGGLANGELFF. The chain combines TRBV4-3 with TRBJ2-2; 9 bases are shared with TRBD2. Trimming cost V 1 base and J 7 bases; bases outside gene matches: 7. Germline V CDR1 and CDR2: LGHNA, YSLEER. CDR3 length: 16 residues.

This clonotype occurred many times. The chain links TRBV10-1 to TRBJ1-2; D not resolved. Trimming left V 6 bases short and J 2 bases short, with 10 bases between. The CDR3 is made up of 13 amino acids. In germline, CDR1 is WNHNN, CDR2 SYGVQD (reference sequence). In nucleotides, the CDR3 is TGCGCCAGCAGCGCGGGGATAAACTATGGCTACACCTTC. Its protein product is CASSAGINYGYTF.

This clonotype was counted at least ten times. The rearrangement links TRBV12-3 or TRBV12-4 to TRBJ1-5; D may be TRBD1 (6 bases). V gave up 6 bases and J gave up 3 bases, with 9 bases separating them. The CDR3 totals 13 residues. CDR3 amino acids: CASRQGLNQPQHF. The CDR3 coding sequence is TGTGCCAGCAGACAGGGTCTCAATCAGCCCCAGCATTTT.